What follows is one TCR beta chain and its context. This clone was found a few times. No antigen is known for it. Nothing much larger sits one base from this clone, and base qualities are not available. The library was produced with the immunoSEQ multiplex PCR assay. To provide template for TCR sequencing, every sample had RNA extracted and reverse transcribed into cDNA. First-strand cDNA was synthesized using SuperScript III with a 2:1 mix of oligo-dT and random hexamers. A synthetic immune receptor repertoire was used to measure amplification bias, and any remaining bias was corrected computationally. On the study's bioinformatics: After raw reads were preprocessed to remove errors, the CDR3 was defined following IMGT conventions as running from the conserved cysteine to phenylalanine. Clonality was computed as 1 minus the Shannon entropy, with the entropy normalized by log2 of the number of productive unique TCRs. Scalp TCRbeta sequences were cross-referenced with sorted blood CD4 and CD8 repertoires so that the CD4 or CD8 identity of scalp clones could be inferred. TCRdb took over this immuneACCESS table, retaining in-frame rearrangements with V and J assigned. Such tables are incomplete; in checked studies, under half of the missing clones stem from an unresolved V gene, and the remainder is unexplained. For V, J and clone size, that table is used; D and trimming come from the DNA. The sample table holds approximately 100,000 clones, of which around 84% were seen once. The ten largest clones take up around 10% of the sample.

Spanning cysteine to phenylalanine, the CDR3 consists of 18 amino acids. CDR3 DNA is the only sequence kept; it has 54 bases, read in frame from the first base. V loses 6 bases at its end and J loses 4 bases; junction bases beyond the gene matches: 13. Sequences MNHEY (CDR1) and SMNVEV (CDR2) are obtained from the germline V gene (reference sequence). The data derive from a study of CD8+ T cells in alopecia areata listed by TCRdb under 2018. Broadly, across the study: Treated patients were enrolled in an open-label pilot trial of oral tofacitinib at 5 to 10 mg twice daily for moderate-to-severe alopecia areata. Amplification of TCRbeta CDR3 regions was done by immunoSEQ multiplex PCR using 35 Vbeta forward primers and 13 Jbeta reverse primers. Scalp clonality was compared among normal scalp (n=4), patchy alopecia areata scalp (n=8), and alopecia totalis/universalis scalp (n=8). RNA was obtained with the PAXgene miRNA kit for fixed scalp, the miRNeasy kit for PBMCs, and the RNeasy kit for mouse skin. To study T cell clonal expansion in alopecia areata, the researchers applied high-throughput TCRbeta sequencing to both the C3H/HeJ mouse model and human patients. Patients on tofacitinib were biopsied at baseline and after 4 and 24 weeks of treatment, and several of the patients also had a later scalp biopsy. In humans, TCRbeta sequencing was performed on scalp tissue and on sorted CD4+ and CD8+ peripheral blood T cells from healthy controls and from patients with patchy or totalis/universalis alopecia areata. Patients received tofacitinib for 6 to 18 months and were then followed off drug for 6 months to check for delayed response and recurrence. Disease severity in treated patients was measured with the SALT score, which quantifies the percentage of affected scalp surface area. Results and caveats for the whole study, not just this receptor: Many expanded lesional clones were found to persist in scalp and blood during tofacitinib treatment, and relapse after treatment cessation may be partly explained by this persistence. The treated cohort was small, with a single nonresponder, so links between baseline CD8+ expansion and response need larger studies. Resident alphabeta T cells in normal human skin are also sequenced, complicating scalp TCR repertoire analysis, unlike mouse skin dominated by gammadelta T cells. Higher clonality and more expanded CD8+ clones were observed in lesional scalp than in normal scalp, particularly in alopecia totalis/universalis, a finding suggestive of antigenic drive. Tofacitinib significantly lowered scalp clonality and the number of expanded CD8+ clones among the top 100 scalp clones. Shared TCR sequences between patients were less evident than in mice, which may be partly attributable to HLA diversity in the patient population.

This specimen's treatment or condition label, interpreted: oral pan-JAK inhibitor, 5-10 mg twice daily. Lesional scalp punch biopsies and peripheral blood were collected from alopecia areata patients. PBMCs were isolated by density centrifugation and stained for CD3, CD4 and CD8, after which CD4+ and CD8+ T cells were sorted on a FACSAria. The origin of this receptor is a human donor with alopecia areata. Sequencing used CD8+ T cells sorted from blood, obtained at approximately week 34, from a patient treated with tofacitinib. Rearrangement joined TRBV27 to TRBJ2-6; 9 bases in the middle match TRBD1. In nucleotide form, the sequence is TGTGCCAGCAGGGGGGACGACAGGGGGGTTTTGGGGGCCAACGTCCTGACTTTC. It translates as CASRGDDRGVLGANVLTF.